Below, 25 T cell receptor beta chains from the same sample are listed, as sequenced in a study of blood T cell repertoires in COVID-19. Sequencing used immunoSEQ multiplex PCR; TCRdb keeps in-frame clones, though not all of them. The sample has some 170,000 clones; 87% are singletons. Input material: peripheral blood. The origin of the receptors is a woman between 45 and 65 years old with acute or convalescent COVID-19.

The genes are TRBV11-2 and TRBJ2-5, with a weak D call TRBD1 (5 bases). Trimming pared 5 bases from V and 4 bases from J, leaving 11 bases between. Germline CDR1 SGHAT, CDR2 FQNNGV. This CDR3 comprises 13 residues. As DNA, the CDR3 is TGTGCCAGCAGCCCAAGGACACGAGAGACCCAGTACTTC. Translation gives CASSPRTRETQYF.

The chain combines TRBV7-2 with TRBJ1-4; TRBD1 matches at 7 bases. CDR3 length equals 15 residues. J gave up 8 bases and V 5 bases, and 11 bases lay outside the gene matches. Germline assignment: CDR1 SGHTA and CDR2 FQGNSA. CDR3 amino acids: CASSTLTGFREKLFF. CDR3 nucleotides: TGTGCCAGCAGCACCCTGACAGGGTTTAGAGAAAAACTGTTTTTT.

This sequence joins TRBV7-9 and TRBJ1-1; TRBD1 aligns across 7 bases. Germline V gives CDR1 SEHNR, CDR2 FQNEAQ (reference sequence). The junction had 5 bases not matched to a gene; V was cut back by 1 base and J by 3 bases. The CDR3 length is 15 residues. Written as DNA, the CDR3 is TGTGCCAGCAGCTTAGGGGGGACAGTATACACTGAAGCTTTCTTT. Its protein product is CASSLGGTVYTEAFF.

The chain couples TRBV19 to TRBJ2-3; D possibly corresponds to TRBD2 (6 bases). Trimming removed 3 bases from V and 6 bases from J, with 13 bases in between. The CDR3 runs to 14 residues. Per germline, CDR1 LNHDA and CDR2 SQIVND (reference sequence). The CDR3 coding sequence is TGTGCCAGTAGTATCGGAGGGGCTCAGGATACGCAGTATTTT. It encodes CASSIGGAQDTQYF.

The rearrangement uses TRBV11-3 and TRBJ1-2; 8 bases line up with TRBD1. Germline CDR1 is SGHNT and CDR2 is YENEEA. This CDR3 has 15 amino acids. The V segment lost 0 bases and the J segment 8 bases; nucleotides outside the gene matches: 8. The CDR3 reads CASSLDPDRVEGYTF. CDR3 bases: TGTGCCAGCAGCTTAGATCCGGACAGGGTGGAGGGCTACACCTTC.

The V and J genes are TRBV7-2 and TRBJ1-2, with D uncertain. Germline-derived CDR1 and CDR2 are SGHTA and FQGNSA. V lost 1 base and J lost 13, with 22 bases in between. This CDR3 has 15 amino acids. CDR3 sequence (DNA): TGTGCCAGCAGCTTAGAAACCTTGGGCCACCGCAGTCCCACCTTC. This encodes CASSLETLGHRSPTF. The variable domain in full, completed from reference TRBV7-2 and TRBJ1-2, reads GAGVSQSPSNKVTEKGKDVELRCDPISGHTALYWYRQSLGQGLEFLIYFQGNSAPDKSGLPSDRFSAERTGGSVSTLTIQRTQQEDSAVYLCASSLETLGHRSPTFGSGTRLTVV.

The chain combines TRBV5-1 with TRBJ2-3; D not resolved. CDR1 is SGHRS and CDR2 is YFSETQ in the germline V gene. Trimming took 2 bases from V and 0 from J, leaving 7 bases between them. CDR3 length: 14 amino acids. Written as DNA, the CDR3 is TGCGCCAGCAGCTTTTTAATTAGCACAGATACGCAGTATTTT. It specifies CASSFLISTDTQYF.

The chain uses TRBV18 and TRBJ2-3, with D tentatively TRBD2 (7 bases). This CDR3 has 16 amino acids. Germline V CDR1 and CDR2: KGHSH, LQKENI. Trimming removed 3 bases at V and 1 base at J, with 14 bases between. The CDR3 region has the DNA TGTGCCAGCTCACCGAGGGGGGGCGATGGCACAGATACGCAGTATTTT. Amino acids: CASSPRGGDGTDTQYF.

The V call is TRBV9, the J call TRBJ2-7; no clear D. CDR3 length: 15 amino acids. Germline V CDR1 and CDR2: SGDLS, YYNGEE. Trimming took 0 bases from V and 0 from J, leaving 10 bases between them. The chain's CDR3 is CASSVGGKSSYEQYF. CDR3 DNA sequence: TGTGCCAGCAGCGTAGGTGGCAAAAGCTCCTACGAGCAGTACTTC.

This clone has a handful of counts. V usage is TRBV6-4 and J usage is TRBJ1-2; 8 bases align to TRBD1. After removal of 6 bases from V and 0 bases from J, the junction contained 6 bases not matched to a gene. Germline CDR1 and CDR2: MRHNA and SNTAGT. The length of the CDR3 is 15 residues. In DNA, the CDR3 is TGTGCCAGCAGGGCTGGACAGGGTCCTAACTATGGCTACACCTTC. Its protein product is CASRAGQGPNYGYTF.

The chain joins TRBV10-3 to TRBJ2-5; D perhaps matches TRBD1 (6 bases). Germline V gives CDR1 ENHRY, CDR2 SYGVKD. The CDR3 totals 13 residues. Trimming removed 5 bases at V and 5 bases at J, with 12 bases between. CDR3 coding DNA: TGTGCCATCAGTCCGCAGGGGCAGGAGACCCAGTACTTC. Its translation: CAISPQGQETQYF.

The chain joins TRBV19 to TRBJ1-2, with 7 bases lining up with TRBD1. V shed 3 bases, J shed 11 bases, and the junction held 9 bases outside the gene matches. Germline CDR1 reads LNHDA; CDR2 reads SQIVND (reference sequence). The CDR3 spans 13 residues. CDR3 nucleotides: TGTGCCAGTAGTATTACAGGGGCCCCTTTGTACACCTTC. It specifies CASSITGAPLYTF. Together with reference TRBV19 and TRBJ1-2, the CDR3 gives the full variable domain: DGGITQSPKYLFRKEGQNVTLSCEQNLNHDAMYWYRQDPGQGLRLIYYSQIVNDFQKGDIAEGYSVSREKKESFPLTVTSAQKNPTAFYLCASSITGAPLYTFGSGTRLTVV.

The V call is TRBV19, the J call TRBJ2-7; TRBD1 agrees at 7 bases. V lost 4 bases, J lost 5 bases, and 5 bases stayed unmatched. The CDR3 contains 13 residues. The germline V gene has CDR1 LNHDA and CDR2 SQIVND (reference sequence). The CDR3 region is CASSRDSGHEQYF. CDR3 coding DNA: TGTGCCAGTAGTAGGGACAGCGGCCACGAGCAGTACTTC.

This rearrangement joins TRBV10-3 to TRBJ1-5, with TRBD1 matching 9 bases. This CDR3 region has 15 residues. Germline loops: CDR1 ENHRY, CDR2 SYGVKD. Germline trimming cut 4 bases from V and 6 bases from J; bases unmatched to any gene: 7. The CDR3 reads CAISVGTGKSQPQHF. The CDR3 DNA is TGTGCCATCAGTGTGGGGACAGGGAAGAGTCAGCCCCAGCATTTT.

V is TRBV6-5 and J is TRBJ2-7, with a possible D match to TRBD1 (6 bases). Trimming cost V 6 bases and J 4 bases, with 19 bases left between them. This CDR3 contains 15 residues. Germline CDR1 and CDR2: MNHEY and SVGAGI. CDR3 region: CASSFTRDTLYEQYF. CDR3 coding DNA: TGTGCCAGCAGCTTTACCCGGGACACCCTTTACGAGCAGTACTTC.

The gene calls are TRBV3-1 (or the pseudogene TRBV3-2) and TRBJ1-6; D gene unclear. Germline CDR1 LGHDT, CDR2 YNNKEL (reference sequence). Deletions cut 0 bases from V and 8 bases from J, with 17 bases between. This CDR3 contains 17 residues. CDR3 protein: CASSQESPAAGYSPLHF. The CDR3 DNA is TGTGCCAGCAGCCAAGAGAGTCCTGCTGCGGGTTATTCACCCCTCCACTTT.

CDR3 sequence (DNA): TGTGCCAGTAGTATAGATCTACAGGGGCGCGGAAAACTGTTTTTT. It yields the protein CASSIDLQGRGKLFF. The chain links TRBV19 to TRBJ1-4; TRBD1 aligns across 7 bases. The CDR3 length is 15 residues. Germline-derived CDR1 and CDR2 are LNHDA and SQIVND (reference sequence). Unmatched junction bases numbered 8, after V lost 0 bases and J lost 10 bases.

The V and J genes are TRBV7-6 and TRBJ1-3, with 8 bases lining up with TRBD1. V was pared by 6 bases and J by 4 bases, with 11 bases of the junction left unmatched. This CDR3 has 16 residues. From germline, CDR1 is SGHVS and CDR2 FNYEAQ. CDR3 sequence: CASSPNRGYNGNTIYF. The CDR3 coding sequence is TGTGCCAGCAGTCCTAACAGGGGGTACAACGGAAACACCATATATTTT.

There are a few counts of this clone. The sample contains more than one DNA sequence encoding this CDR3. The chain employs TRBV7-2 and TRBJ2-7, with TRBD2 matching over 9 bases. The CDR3 is 15 residues long. Per the germline V gene, CDR1 is SGHTA and CDR2 is FQGNSA. V lost 1 base and J lost 2; bases outside the gene matches: 3. CDR3 protein: CASSLDSGGTYEQYF. CDR3 coding DNA: TGTGCCAGCAGCTTAGATAGCGGGGGAACCTACGAGCAGTACTTC.

This chain joins TRBV6-5 and TRBJ1-1; TRBD1 matches at 9 bases. Germline V gene lookup returns CDR1 MNHEY and CDR2 SVGAGI. The V segment lost 4 bases and the J segment 2 bases; nucleotides outside the gene matches: 8. The CDR3 consists of 16 residues. CDR3 amino acids: CASSSQQGAVNTEAFF. The CDR3 DNA follows: TGTGCCAGCAGTTCTCAACAGGGGGCGGTCAACACTGAAGCTTTCTTT.

The chain combines TRBV4-3 with TRBJ1-5; TRBD1 matches at 9 bases. CDR1 and CDR2 from the germline V gene are LGHNA and YSLEER. V gave up 0 bases and J gave up 0 bases; unmatched junction bases: 6. The CDR3 extends over 18 amino acids. CDR3 sequence reads: CASSQDSATGGSNQPQHF. In DNA, the CDR3 is TGCGCCAGCAGCCAAGACTCAGCGACAGGGGGTAGCAATCAGCCCCAGCATTTT.

The chain recombines TRBV11-2 with TRBJ1-3; D call uncertain. V shed 5 bases and J shed 11 bases, with 13 bases lying between them. The germline CDR1 and CDR2 sequences are SGHAT and FQNNGV. This CDR3 region has 12 residues. CDR3 residues: CASSPSREAIYF. CDR3 nucleotide sequence: TGTGCCAGCAGCCCCTCCCGGGAGGCCATATATTTT. The variable domain in full, with the rest retrieved from reference TRBV11-2 and TRBJ1-3, is EAGVAQSPRYKIIEKRQSVAFWCNPISGHATLYWYQQILGQGPKLLIQFQNNGVVDDSQLPKDRFSAERLKGVDSTLKIQPAKLEDSAVYLCASSPSREAIYFGEGSWLTVV.

Written as DNA, the CDR3 is TGTGCCAGCAGCTGGACAGGTGGGAACACTGAAGCTTTCTTT. This sequence encodes CASSWTGGNTEAFF. The rearrangement uses TRBV5-4 and TRBJ1-1; 7 bases align to TRBD1. V shed 3 bases and J 1 base; nucleotides not matched to a gene: 3. CDR1 and CDR2 from the germline V gene are SGHNT and YYREEE (reference sequence). The CDR3 sequence is 14 residues long.

The chain links TRBV18 to TRBJ1-5; 7 nucleotides align to TRBD1. The V gene end was trimmed by 6 bases and the J gene end by 3 bases; junction bases not matched to a gene: 8. CDR3 size: 15 residues. Germline CDR1 reads KGHSH; CDR2 reads LQKENI. This chain's CDR3 is CASSATGDPNQPQHF. CDR3 nucleotides: TGTGCCAGCTCGGCCACAGGGGATCCCAATCAGCCCCAGCATTTT.

The V call is TRBV3-1 (or the pseudogene TRBV3-2), the J call TRBJ2-1; TRBD2 matches 13 bases. The CDR3 has 16 amino acids. The germline CDR1 and CDR2 sequences are LGHDT and YNNKEL (reference sequence). J gave up 3 bases and V 9 bases, and 8 bases lay outside the gene matches. The CDR3 DNA is TGTGCCAGGAGGGGGACTAGCGGGATCTACTACAATGAGCAGTTCTTC. Translated, it gives CARRGTSGIYYNEQFF.